This is a list of T cell receptor beta chains from one sample in a study of blood T cell repertoires in COVID-19. Profiled with immunoSEQ multiplex PCR; TCRdb holds only in-frame clones, not every one. The sample has 200,000 to 300,000 clones, roughly 86% seen once. The sequencing sample was made of peripheral blood. Receptors originate from a man in his forties or fifties with acute or convalescent COVID-19. The CDR3 runs from the conserved cysteine through the conserved F or W. Each record gives: D gene, J gene, V gene, clone size, CDR3 DNA, CDR3 protein. The D gene is left open where the match is weak. Expanded clones are given a class, and other clones once, few, many or no size at all.

>NA|TRBJ1-2|TRBV28|NA
TGTGCCAGCACCTTCCCGGGCAGGGGATATGGCTACACCTTC
CASTFPGRGYGYTF
>NA|TRBJ1-5|TRBV19|NA
TGTGCCAGTAGTTACCAGGGTAGCAATCAGCCCCAGCATTTT
CASSYQGSNQPQHF
>TRBD2|TRBJ2-3|TRBV7-8|NA
TGTGCCAGCAGCTTCGGACTAGCGGGATTATATACGCAGTATTTT
CASSFGLAGLYTQYF
>NA|TRBJ1-2|TRBV28|once
TGTGCCAGCAGTTCCCCCAGGGTGGATGGCTACACCTTC
CASSSPRVDGYTF
>NA|TRBJ2-1|TRBV4-1|NA
TGCGCCAGCAGCCAAGATATCCGAGGGTCCAATGAGCAGTTCTTC
CASSQDIRGSNEQFF
>NA|TRBJ1-5|TRBV11-1|NA
TGTGCCAGCAGGGCCGACGGGTCAAATCAGCCCCAGCATTTT
CASRADGSNQPQHF
>TRBD1|TRBJ1-1|TRBV6-5|NA
TGTGCCAGCAGTTACTCACAGGGGGCGGGAACTGAAGCTTTCTTT
CASSYSQGAGTEAFF
>NA|TRBJ1-1|TRBV5-6|NA
TGTGCCAGCAGCTTGTCAGTTAACACTGAAGCTTTCTTT
CASSLSVNTEAFF
>TRBD1|TRBJ1-1|TRBV28|once
TGTGCCAGCAGTGCGGGACAGGGGCGCACTGAAGCTTTCTTT
CASSAGQGRTEAFF
>TRBD1|TRBJ1-2|TRBV5-1|NA
TGCGCCAGCAGTTCCGACAGGGGAGGTGGCTACACCTTC
CASSSDRGGGYTF
>NA|TRBJ1-1|TRBV9|NA
TGTGCCAGCAGCGTAGGAGGGTGGGACACTGAAGCTTTCTTT
CASSVGGWDTEAFF
>NA|TRBJ1-6|TRBV11-3|NA
TGTGCCAGCAGCCCGGGGGGGGATTCACCCCTCCACTTT
CASSPGGDSPLHF
>NA|TRBJ2-3|TRBV5-6|NA
TGTGCCAGCAGCTTAGGGCAGGGTGGTTTTACGCAGTATTTT
CASSLGQGGFTQYF
>NA|TRBJ1-3|TRBV7-2|NA
TGTGCCAGCAGCTTAGAATCCGGGTCCTCTGGAAACACCATATATTTT
CASSLESGSSGNTIYF
>NA|TRBJ1-1|TRBV12-3/TRBV12-4|NA
TGTGCCAGCAGTTTCAGACTCGTCCTCGAAGCTTTCTTT
CASSFRLVLEAFF
>TRBD2|TRBJ2-3|TRBV9|NA
TGTGCCAGCAGCGTCCGCGGGAGCGGGGGCACAGATACGCAGTATTTT
CASSVRGSGGTDTQYF
>TRBD1|TRBJ1-2|TRBV7-2|once
TGTGCCAGCAGCTTCGGGACAGGGGATGGCTACACCTTC
CASSFGTGDGYTF
>NA|TRBJ2-2|TRBV3-1/TRBV3-2|NA
TGTGCCAGCAGCGAAAGCCTTAACACCGGGGAGCTGTTTTTT
CASSESLNTGELFF
>TRBD1|TRBJ2-3|TRBV28|few
TGTGCCAGCAGTACCCCGGGACAGGGACCAGCGACAGATACGCAGTATTTT
CASSTPGQGPATDTQYF
>TRBD1|TRBJ2-5|TRBV7-8|NA
TGTGCCAGCAGCTCGGACAGGGCAGAGACCCAGTACTTC
CASSSDRAETQYF
>TRBD1|TRBJ1-3|TRBV27|NA
TGTGCCAGCAGTTTAAGAACAGGGGCGGGAAACACCATATATTTT
CASSLRTGAGNTIYF